The 23 T cell receptor beta chains below come from one sample, sequenced in a study of T cells in localized non-small cell lung cancer. TCRdb keeps only in-frame clones here, not all; method: immunoSEQ multiplex PCR. Among around 20,000 clones, approximately 90% were seen once, and the ten largest hold around 2.9%. Sequences were derived from peripheral blood, sampled before any cancer treatment. These receptors all stem from a woman aged 35 to 69 with stage I lung adenocarcinoma.

V is TRBV19 and J is TRBJ2-5, with 9 bases that match TRBD1. The CDR3 consists of 15 residues. The germline CDR1 and CDR2 sequences are LNHDA and SQIVND (reference sequence). The J segment lost 5 bases and the V segment lost 5 bases, leaving 9 bases of the junction unmatched. DNA of the CDR3: TGTGCCAGTAGTCCAAGCCCGGACAGGGGCGAGACCCAGTACTTC. It translates to CASSPSPDRGETQYF.

V gene TRBV7-9 combines with J gene TRBJ1-3; D gene ambiguous. Trimming removed 1 base at V and 2 bases at J, with 12 bases between. The CDR3 consists of 16 residues. Germline CDR1 SEHNR, CDR2 FQNEAQ (reference sequence). In DNA, the CDR3 is TGTGCCAGCAGCTTAGAGGTCGGAGGCGCTGGAAACACCATATATTTT. This gives the protein CASSLEVGGAGNTIYF.

This chain's CDR3 is CAISESTSGGTGELFF. CDR3 sequence (DNA): TGTGCCATCAGTGAGTCGACAAGCGGGGGAACCGGGGAGCTGTTTTTT. V and J are TRBV10-3 and TRBJ2-2; 8 bases align to TRBD2. Germline CDR1 ENHRY, CDR2 SYGVKD. V lost 0 bases, J lost 5 bases, and 5 bases stayed unmatched. The CDR3 consists of 16 residues.

The chain uses TRBV23-1 and TRBJ1-4, with 9 bases identical to TRBD1. TRBV23-1 is given ORF status, its function remaining uncertain. CDR3 length: 15 amino acids. V dropped 0 bases and J dropped 10; count of bases not matched to a gene: 6. CDR3 region: CASSQSGQGKGKLFF. The CDR3 DNA sequence: TGCGCCAGCAGTCAATCGGGACAGGGTAAAGGAAAACTGTTTTTT.

The CDR3 DNA is TGTGCCAGAACCGCTCACCAACAGGGGAGGATTGAAGCTTTCTTT. It translates to CARTAHQQGRIEAFF. The V gene is TRBV5-8, the J gene TRBJ1-1; 7 nucleotides agree with TRBD1. The CDR3 consists of 15 residues. J lost 7 bases, V lost 8 bases, and 17 bases had no gene match. Looked up from germline, CDR1 is SGHTS and CDR2 is YDEGEE.

The V gene is TRBV27, the J gene TRBJ1-2; no clear D. The germline V gene encodes CDR1 MNHEY and CDR2 SMNVEV (reference sequence). The V and J ends lost 5 bases and 2 bases respectively, with 18 bases between them. This CDR3 region has 16 residues. CDR3 sequence: CASSPLLQVGNYGYTF. Here the CDR3 DNA reads TGTGCCAGCAGTCCTCTTCTCCAGGTCGGGAACTATGGCTACACCTTC.

The chain carries TRBV28 and TRBJ1-2; 7 bases match TRBD1. This CDR3 has 16 amino acids. CDR1 is MDHEN and CDR2 is SYDVKM in the germline V gene. Trimming at V came to 4 bases and at J to 4 bases, leaving 12 bases not matched to a gene. CDR3 coding DNA: TGTGCCAGCAGTTCGCTTGGGGCAGGGGGTTCCTATGGCTACACCTTC. Translating gives CASSSLGAGGSYGYTF.

V usage is TRBV6-6 and J usage is TRBJ2-1; no clear D gene. There are 14 residues in the CDR3. Germline values: CDR1 MNHNY, CDR2 SVGAGI (reference sequence). Trimming removed 0 bases at V and 9 bases at J, with 12 bases between. The CDR3 sequence is CASSYSDPDTEQFF. The CDR3 DNA is TGTGCCAGCAGTTACTCCGACCCTGATACTGAGCAGTTCTTC.

This chain links TRBV25-1 with TRBJ2-6; TRBD1 is a possible D gene (5 bases). Trimming took off 5 bases at V and 5 bases at J, with 22 bases between the two ends. Germline CDR1 and CDR2: MGHDK and SYGVNS. The CDR3 is made up of 18 amino acids. CDR3 bases: TGTGCCAGCAGTAGCAGGGCAGAACTGCAAAGTCGGGCCAACGTCCTGACTTTC. It specifies CASSSRAELQSRANVLTF.

This clone was counted a few times. The V call is TRBV7-9, the J call TRBJ1-2; D gene uncertain. Germline V gives CDR1 SEHNR, CDR2 FQNEAQ (reference sequence). With 5 bases removed from V and 2 bases from J, the gap between germline ends came to 15 bases. The CDR3 runs to 15 residues. The chain's CDR3 is CASSRESFSNYGYTF. CDR3 sequence (DNA): TGTGCCAGCAGCCGGGAGAGCTTTTCAAACTATGGCTACACCTTC.

The V call is TRBV7-2, the J call TRBJ1-3, with a weak D call TRBD1 (6 bases). In germline, CDR1 is SGHTA, CDR2 FQGNSA. Between the trimmed V and J ends, which lost 5 bases and 0 bases, there was a span of 11 bases. The CDR3 has 15 residues. CDR3 residues: CASSPRTVSGNTIYF. The CDR3, as DNA: TGTGCCAGCAGCCCGAGGACAGTCTCTGGAAACACCATATATTTT.

V gene TRBV5-4 combines with J gene TRBJ2-1; 10 bases match TRBD2. Germline CDR1 reads SGHNT; CDR2 reads YYREEE (reference sequence). The CDR3 consists of 15 residues. V shed 4 bases and J 4 bases; nucleotides not matched to a gene: 5. CDR3: CASSPGLAVYNEQFF. CDR3 nucleotide sequence: TGTGCCAGCAGCCCAGGACTAGCGGTATACAATGAGCAGTTCTTC.

J is TRBJ1-1 and V is TRBV29-1; a possible D gene is TRBD1 (5 bases). V was clipped by 4 bases and J by 1 base, with 10 bases between them. The CDR3 totals 13 residues. The germline gives CDR1 SQVTM, CDR2 ANQGSEA. For the CDR3, the DNA is TGCAGCGTTGTAACTCAGGGGAACACTGAAGCTTTCTTT. Amino acid sequence: CSVVTQGNTEAFF.

This clone was seen a handful of times. The chain recombines TRBV29-1 with TRBJ2-7; 11 nucleotides match TRBD2. Per germline, CDR1 SQVTM and CDR2 ANQGSEA. V lost 5 bases to trimming and J lost 3 bases; unmatched junction nucleotides: 6. This CDR3 is 14 amino acids long. The CDR3 sequence is CSVRLAGSYYEQYF. The CDR3 DNA reads as TGCAGCGTTCGACTAGCGGGGTCCTACTACGAGCAGTACTTC.

This chain uses TRBV29-1 with TRBJ2-5; D remains unclear. Germline V gives CDR1 SQVTM, CDR2 ANQGSEA. With 4 bases removed from V and 4 bases from J, the gap between germline ends came to 4 bases. The CDR3 has 10 amino acids. CDR3 DNA: TGCAGCGTTGGTGGAGAGACCCAGTACTTC. It codes for CSVGGETQYF.

This chain links TRBV7-2 with TRBJ1-1; D remains unclear. Trimming took 4 bases from V and 3 from J, leaving 15 bases between them. The CDR3 extends over 15 amino acids. Germline lookup yields CDR1 SGHTA and CDR2 FQGNSA. The CDR3 bases are TGTGCCAGCAGCTCGAGGGCCGGGAGATACACTGAAGCTTTCTTT. As protein: CASSSRAGRYTEAFF.

The gene calls are TRBV23-1 and TRBJ2-5, with 7 positions matching TRBD1. TRBV23-1 is placed among ORFs of uncertain function. V was clipped by 8 bases and J by 2 bases; unmatched bases: 14. The CDR3 totals 16 residues. CDR3 coding DNA: TGCGCCAGCGAAAATTTCTCCGGGACAGCACAAGAGACCCAGTACTTC. It codes for CASENFSGTAQETQYF.

The V and J genes are TRBV5-1 and TRBJ2-3; 10 bases are shared with TRBD1. Germline CDR1 SGHRS, CDR2 YFSETQ. The V and J ends lost 6 bases and 1 base, in that order; junction bases with no gene match: 2. The CDR3 covers 14 residues. The CDR3 loop is CASTGTGGTDTQYF. CDR3 DNA: TGCGCCAGCACCGGGACAGGGGGCACAGATACGCAGTATTTT.

J is TRBJ2-1 and V is TRBV19, with 11 nucleotides matching TRBD2. V shed 5 bases and J 6 bases; nucleotides not matched to a gene: 6. There are 15 residues in the CDR3. Germline V gene lookup returns CDR1 LNHDA and CDR2 SQIVND (reference sequence). The CDR3 region has the DNA TGTGCCAGTAGTGTCGGGACTAGCGGATCCAATGAGCAGTTCTTC. Encoded protein: CASSVGTSGSNEQFF.

In DNA, the CDR3 is TGTGCCAGCAGCGGCTATCTGGCGGGGGGATCCTACGAGCAGTACTTC. Protein product: CASSGYLAGGSYEQYF. This chain connects TRBV9 to TRBJ2-7, with TRBD2 matching 8 bases. Germline CDR1 and CDR2: SGDLS and YYNGEE. CDR3 length: 16 amino acids. The V gene end was trimmed by 3 bases and the J gene end by 1 base; junction bases not matched to a gene: 9.

This clone was recorded only once. The gene calls are TRBV14 and TRBJ2-7; 7 bases match TRBD1. The CDR3 has 14 residues. Germline V lookup: CDR1 SGHDN, CDR2 FVKESK. Trimming removed 1 base from V and 4 bases from J; junction bases left unmatched: 4. The CDR3 bases are TGTGCCAGCAGCCAAGGGGACAGTTGGTACGAGCAGTACTTC. Translating gives CASSQGDSWYEQYF. The entire variable domain, with the rest obtained from reference TRBV14 and TRBJ2-7, is as follows: EAGVTQFPSHSVIEKGQTVTLRCDPISGHDNLYWYRRVMGKEIKFLLHFVKESKQDESGMPNNRFLAERTGGTYSTLKVQPAELEDSGVYFCASSQGDSWYEQYFGPGTRLTVT.

The chain employs TRBV10-3 and TRBJ1-5, with D perhaps TRBD1 (5 bases). Trimming took off 0 bases at V and 1 base at J, with 7 bases between the two ends. Germline assignment: CDR1 ENHRY and CDR2 SYGVKD. The length of the CDR3 is 15 residues. CDR3 loop: CAISESRQSNQPQHF. CDR3 DNA: TGTGCCATCAGTGAGTCGCGACAGAGCAATCAGCCCCAGCATTTT.

The chain uses TRBV5-1 and TRBJ1-1; D is ambiguous. Trimming took off 5 bases at V and 0 bases at J, with 11 bases between the two ends. The CDR3 totals 14 residues. Germline V CDR1 and CDR2: SGHRS, YFSETQ. In DNA, the CDR3 is TGCGCCAGCAGAGGAGCAGCCTTGAACACTGAAGCTTTCTTT. Translation: CASRGAALNTEAFF.